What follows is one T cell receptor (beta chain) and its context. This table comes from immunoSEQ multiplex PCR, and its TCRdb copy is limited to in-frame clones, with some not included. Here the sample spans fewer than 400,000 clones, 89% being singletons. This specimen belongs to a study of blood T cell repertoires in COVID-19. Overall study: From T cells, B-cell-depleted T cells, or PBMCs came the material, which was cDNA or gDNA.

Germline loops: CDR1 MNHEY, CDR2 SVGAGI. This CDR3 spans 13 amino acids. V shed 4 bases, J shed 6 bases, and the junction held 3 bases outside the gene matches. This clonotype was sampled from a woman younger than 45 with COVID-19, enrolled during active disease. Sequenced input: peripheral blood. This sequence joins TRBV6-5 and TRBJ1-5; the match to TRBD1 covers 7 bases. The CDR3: CASSSSGGQPQHF. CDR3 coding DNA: TGTGCCAGCAGTTCCTCAGGGGGTCAGCCCCAGCATTTT.